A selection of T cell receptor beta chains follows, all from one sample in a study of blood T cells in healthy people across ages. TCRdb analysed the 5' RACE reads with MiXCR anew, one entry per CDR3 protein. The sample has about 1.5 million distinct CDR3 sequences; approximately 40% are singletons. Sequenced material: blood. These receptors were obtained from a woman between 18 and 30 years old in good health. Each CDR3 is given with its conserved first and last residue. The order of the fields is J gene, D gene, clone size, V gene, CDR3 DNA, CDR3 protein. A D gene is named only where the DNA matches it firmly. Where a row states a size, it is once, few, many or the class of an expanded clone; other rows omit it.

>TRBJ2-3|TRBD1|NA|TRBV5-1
TGCGCCAGCAGCTTAACCAGGACAGGGGGCCCCAACACAGATACGCAGTATTTT
CASSLTRTGGPNTDTQYF
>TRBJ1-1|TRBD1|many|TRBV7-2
TGTGCCAGCAGCACTGGGACAGGGATGAACACTGAAGCTTTCTTT
CASSTGTGMNTEAFF
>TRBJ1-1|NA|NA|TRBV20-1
TGCAGTACTGACCCTCAGGGGACTGAAGCTTTCTTT
CSTDPQGTEAFF
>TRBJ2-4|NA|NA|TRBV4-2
TGTGCCAGCAGCCTCGGGCAGGAGCACTACGAGCGGTACTTC
CASSLGQEHYERYF
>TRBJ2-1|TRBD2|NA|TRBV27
TGTGCCAGCAGTTATTTAGCGGGGGGTAGTGAGCAGTTCTTC
CASSYLAGGSEQFF
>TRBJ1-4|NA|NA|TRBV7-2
TGTGCCAGCAGCTTAGATCAGGCGGCCGCAATCGGTGAAAAACTGTTTTTT
CASSLDQAAAIGEKLFF
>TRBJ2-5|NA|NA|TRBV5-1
TGCGCCAGCGCGAAGGCTAGCGCCCAAGAGACCCAGTACTTC
CASAKASAQETQYF
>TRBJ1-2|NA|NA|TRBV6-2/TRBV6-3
TGTGCCAGCAGCCTTACAGGGAACAAAGGCGGCTACACCTTC
CASSLTGNKGGYTF
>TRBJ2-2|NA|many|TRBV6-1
TGTGCCGGATCGATACAGCTTAACACCGGGGAGCTGTTTTTT
CAGSIQLNTGELFF
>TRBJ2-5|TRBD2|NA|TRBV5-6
TGTGCCACCACGGGACTAGATTACAATGAGCAGTACTTC
CATTGLDYNEQYF
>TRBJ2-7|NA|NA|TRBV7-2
TGTGCCAGCAGCCCGGGACCCTCCCCGGCCTACGAGCAGTACTTC
CASSPGPSPAYEQYF
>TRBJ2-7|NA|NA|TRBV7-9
TGTGCCAGCAGCTCCTCGGGCACGACCTACGAGCAGTACTTC
CASSSSGTTYEQYF
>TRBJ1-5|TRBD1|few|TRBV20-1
TGCAGTGCATTGGGACAGGCTAATCAGCCCCAGCATTTT
CSALGQANQPQHF
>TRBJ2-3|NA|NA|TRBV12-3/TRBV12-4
TGTGCCAGCAGTCTGGGGGGGCTTTTCTCCACGCAGTATTTT
CASSLGGLFSTQYF
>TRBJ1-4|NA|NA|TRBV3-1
TGTGCCAGCAGCCAAGTGAACAGGGATAATGAAAAACTGTTTTTT
CASSQVNRDNEKLFF
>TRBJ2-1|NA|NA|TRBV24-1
TGTGCCACCAGTGACCCGAGGGTCGTGAATGAGCAGTTCTTC
CATSDPRVVNEQFF
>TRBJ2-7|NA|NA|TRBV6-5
TGTGCCAGCAGCCCCTCAGGCGGGATTGGGTCCTACGAGCAGTACTTC
CASSPSGGIGSYEQYF
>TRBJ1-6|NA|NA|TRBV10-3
TGTGCCATCAGGAGACAGGAGAGCTCCTATAATTCACCCCTCCACTTT
CAIRRQESSYNSPLHF
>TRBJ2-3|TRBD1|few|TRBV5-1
TGCGCCAGCCGGCGATGGGACAGAAACACAGATACGCAGTATTTT
CASRRWDRNTDTQYF
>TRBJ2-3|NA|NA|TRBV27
TGTGCCAGCAGGTCCTACGGGACGGCAGGCACAGATACGCAGTATTTT
CASRSYGTAGTDTQYF
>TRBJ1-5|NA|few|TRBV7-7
TGTGCCAGCAGCCTAGCAGTGGGCCAGCCCCAGCATTTT
CASSLAVGQPQHF
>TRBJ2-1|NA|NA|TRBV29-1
TGCAGCGTTGAAGATCCCCAGCAGTTCTTC
CSVEDPQQFF
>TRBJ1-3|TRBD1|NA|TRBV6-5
TGTGCCAGCAGTTACTCCCACAGGGGACACTCTGGAAACACCATATATTTT
CASSYSHRGHSGNTIYF
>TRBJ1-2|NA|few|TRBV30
TGTGCCTGGTCGGGAAACGGCTACACCTTC
CAWSGNGYTF
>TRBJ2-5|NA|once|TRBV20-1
TGCAGTGCACAAGACCCGGGACCGCAGGACAATGAGCAGTACTTC
CSAQDPGPQDNEQYF
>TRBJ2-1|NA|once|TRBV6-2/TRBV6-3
TGTGCCAGCACTGGTTCAAGGAGGGGTGAGCAGTTCTTC
CASTGSRRGEQFF
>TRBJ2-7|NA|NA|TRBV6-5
TGTGTCAGCAGGTTAAACGGGTGCGAGCAGTACTTC
CVSRLNGCEQYF
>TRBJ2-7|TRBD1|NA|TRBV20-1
TGCAGTGCCCTGACAGGGCTCCTGTCGACCGGCGAGCAGTACTTC
CSALTGLLSTGEQYF
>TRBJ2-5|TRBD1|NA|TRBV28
TGTGCCAGCAGTTCCTCCGGGACAGCCAGCGAGACCCAGTACTTC
CASSSSGTASETQYF
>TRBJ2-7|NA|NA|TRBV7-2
TGTGCCAGCAGCTTAGTAGGGGCCGCCCACGAGCAGTACTTC
CASSLVGAAHEQYF
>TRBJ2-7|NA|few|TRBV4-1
TGCGCCAGCAGCCACCAGGGTTTGGGATACGAGCAGTACTTC
CASSHQGLGYEQYF
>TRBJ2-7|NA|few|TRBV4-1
TGCGCCAGCAGCCAGGCGGAGACCTACGAGCAGTACTTC
CASSQAETYEQYF
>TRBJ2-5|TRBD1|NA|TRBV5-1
TGCGCCAGCAGCTTTGACAGGGACCAAGAGACCCAGTACTTC
CASSFDRDQETQYF
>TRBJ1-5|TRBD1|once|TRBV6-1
TGTGCCAGCGGAGGACAGGGGGCGACGGGCAATCAGCCCCAGCATTTT
CASGGQGATGNQPQHF
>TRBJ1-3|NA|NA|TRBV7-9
TGTGCCAGCAGCTTAGCTGCTGACGTTAGCACCATATATTTT
CASSLAADVSTIYF
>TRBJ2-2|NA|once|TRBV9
TGTGCCAGCAGCCGACGGAGAAACACCGGGGAGCTGTTTTTT
CASSRRRNTGELFF
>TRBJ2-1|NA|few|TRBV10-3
TGTGCCATCAGTGTCCACGGAAGCTCCTACAATGAGCAGTTCTTC
CAISVHGSSYNEQFF
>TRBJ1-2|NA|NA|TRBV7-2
TGTGCCAGCAGGGCGGGGGTGGAATATGGCTACACCTTC
CASRAGVEYGYTF
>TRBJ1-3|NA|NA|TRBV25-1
TGTGCCAGCAGTGTTTCATGCAGCTCTGGAAACACCATATATTTT
CASSVSCSSGNTIYF
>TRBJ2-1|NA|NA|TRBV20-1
TGCAGTGCTAGAGATCCGAGTGACCAGAAGACCCAGTTCTTC
CSARDPSDQKTQFF
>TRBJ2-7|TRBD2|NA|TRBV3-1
TGTGCCAGCAGCCGCGCGGGGGAGAACCCTGACGAGCAGTACTTC
CASSRAGENPDEQYF
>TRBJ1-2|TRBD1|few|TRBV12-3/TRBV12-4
TGTGCCAGCTCGGGCAGGGGGGACTATGGCTACACCTTC
CASSGRGDYGYTF
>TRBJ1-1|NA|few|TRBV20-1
TGCAGCGTTCCGGGGGATTACACTGAAGCTTTCTTT
CSVPGDYTEAFF
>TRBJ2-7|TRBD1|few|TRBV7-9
TGTGCCAGCAGCATCGGACAGGGAACCTACGAGCAGTACTTC
CASSIGQGTYEQYF
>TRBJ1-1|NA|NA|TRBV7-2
TGTGCCAGCAGCTTACTACAGGGTGATGAAGCTTTCTTT
CASSLLQGDEAFF
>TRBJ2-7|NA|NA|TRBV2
TGTGCCAGCGTCCTACAGAGGTCCTACGAGCAGTACTTC
CASVLQRSYEQYF
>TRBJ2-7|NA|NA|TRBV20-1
TGTAGTGCTAGAGATACCAGCTCTTCCTCCTACGAGCAGTACTTC
CSARDTSSSSYEQYF
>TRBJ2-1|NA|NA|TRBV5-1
TGCGCCAGCAGCCCGAGACTCCAAGACGGGCAGTTCTTC
CASSPRLQDGQFF
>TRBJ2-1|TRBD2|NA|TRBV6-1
TGTGCCAGCAGGAGGGAAACTAGCGGGGGGGCTGATGAGCAGTTCTTC
CASRRETSGGADEQFF
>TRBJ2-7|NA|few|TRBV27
TGTGCCAGCAGTCGACGACCCCCCTACGAGCAGTACTTC
CASSRRPPYEQYF
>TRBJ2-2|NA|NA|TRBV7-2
TGTGCCAGCAGCGTAAAGAGCCGGGGTACCGGGGAGCTGTTTTTT
CASSVKSRGTGELFF
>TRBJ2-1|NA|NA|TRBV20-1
TGCAGTGCGTCCCCGGCAGGCTACAATGAGCAGTTCTTC
CSASPAGYNEQFF
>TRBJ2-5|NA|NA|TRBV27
TGTGCCAGCGGGAGGACGGAGCAGTACTTC
CASGRTEQYF